The 3 T cell receptor beta chains listed next were all sequenced from one sample in a study of blood T cell dynamics during melanoma immunotherapy. Time point: pre-treatment baseline. Measured with immunoSEQ multiplex PCR; TCRdb has only the in-frame clones, and not every one. The sample includes roughly 10,000 clones, 85% to 90% of them seen just once. Sequenced here: blood, sampled from a patient treated with checkpoint blockade. Receptors originate from a human donor with melanoma.

The genes are TRBV7-6 and TRBJ1-3; 8 bases align to TRBD1. The germline CDR1 and CDR2 sequences are SGHVS and FNYEAQ. The V and J ends lost 3 bases and 4 bases, in that order; junction bases with no gene match: 2. The CDR3 is 14 residues long. For the CDR3, the DNA is TGTGCCAGCAGCTTCCGGACAGGGGGAAACACCATATATTTT. Its translation is CASSFRTGGNTIYF.

This clone appeared once. This rearrangement joins TRBV5-1 to TRBJ1-1; tentatively, D is TRBD1 (5 bases). The ends were cut back, 1 base at V and 3 bases at J, with 10 bases in the middle. The germline gives CDR1 SGHRS, CDR2 YFSETQ. The CDR3 totals 14 residues. The CDR3 DNA is TGCGCCAGCAGCTTGCAGGGTGCGGACACTGAAGCTTTCTTT. Translated, it gives CASSLQGADTEAFF.

The rearrangement links TRBV19 to TRBJ2-1; 14 bases agree with TRBD2. Germline V gene sequence: CDR1 LNHDA, CDR2 SQIVND (reference sequence). The V and J ends lost 1 base and 12 bases, in that order; junction bases with no gene match: 5. The CDR3 is 15 amino acids. The CDR3 nucleotides read TGTGCCAGTAGTATAGGAGGGACTAGCGGGAGACCGCAGTTCTTC. Translation gives CASSIGGTSGRPQFF.